This TCR beta chain was sequenced in a study of siplizumab effects on memory and regulatory T cells. Findings of the study overall: Confirmation that proliferating Tregs from siplizumab cultures had suppressive function was not obtained. The apparent diversity of naive T cells exceeded that of memory cells, and naive T cells seemed to make a major contribution to the alloresponse. Roughly 75-97% of proliferating CD4+ or CD8+ clones lacked a naive or memory phenotype that could be assigned. Controls showed an average of 26.9% Treg-derived mappable alloreactive CD4+ clones, while siplizumab showed about 71%.

Trimming took 6 bases from V and 5 from J, leaving 10 bases between them. The CDR3 runs 13 residues. Looked up from germline, CDR1 is SNHLY and CDR2 is FYNNEI. Repertoires were generated with immunoSEQ multiplex PCR, while TCRdb's copy carries only in-frame clones and drops some. This table holds 85,000 to 120,000 clones, more than 85% found once. About this clone itself: Its specificity is unknown.

Sequencing was carried out using CD4+ T cells sorted from blood. The sequence was collected from a human donor in good health. The chain combines TRBV2 with TRBJ2-2; D may be TRBD1 (5 bases). The CDR3, as DNA: TGTGCCAGCAGGACAGACTTGACCGGGGAGCTGTTTTTT. It is translated as CASRTDLTGELFF.